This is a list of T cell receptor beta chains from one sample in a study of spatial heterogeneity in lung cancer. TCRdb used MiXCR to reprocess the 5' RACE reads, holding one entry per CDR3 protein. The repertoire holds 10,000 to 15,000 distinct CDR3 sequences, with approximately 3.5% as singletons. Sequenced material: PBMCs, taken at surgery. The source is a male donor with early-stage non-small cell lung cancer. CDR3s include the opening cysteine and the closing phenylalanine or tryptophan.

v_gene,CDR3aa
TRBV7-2,CASPGWQGPNTGELFF
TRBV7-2,CASSPGLAPLTGELFF
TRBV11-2,CASSVKRLNTEAFF
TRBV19,CASSHRPNTGELFF
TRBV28,CASSLYRADTQYF
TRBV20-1,CSARDWRGEGVNEQFF
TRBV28,CASSSAPGQGMETQYF
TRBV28,CASSLEGRETQYF
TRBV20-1,CSATHTGEPGYTEAFF
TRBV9,CASSSRQGQADMQYF
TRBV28,CASSSGQGAAEAFF
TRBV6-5,CASGSSGIGTDTQYF
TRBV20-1,CSVRGSSPRPHNQPQHF
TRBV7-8,CASRRSSGNTIYF
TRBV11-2,CASQGLATQETQYF
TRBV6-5,CASSSHDSDTQYF
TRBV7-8,CASSLWIDMTGTDYQPQHF
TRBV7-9,CASSVSSGANVLTF
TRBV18,CASSPPGQPDTQYF
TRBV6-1,CASSATGRQAFF
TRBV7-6,CASSAGTLSRTQYF
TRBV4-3,CASSQEANTEAFF
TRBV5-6,CASSLEGRTGHEQYF
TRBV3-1,CASSPQSPSGYADTQYF
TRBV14,CASSPPSGGGTDTQYF
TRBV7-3,CASSPTGGSYNEQFF
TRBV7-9,CASSLVDGYTF
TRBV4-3,CASSRTSGSSGTDTQYF
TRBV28,CASSPPQFGTNEKLFF
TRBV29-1,CSVDRGLQETQYF
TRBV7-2,CASSPKADGEQFF
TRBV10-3,CAIRQGLNSDTQYF
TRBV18,CASSVVPSYNEQFF
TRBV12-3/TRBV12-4,CASSRRQGGETQYF
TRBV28,CASSTSSTGGYTGELFF
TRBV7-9,CASSPRVRTSGSFYNEQFF
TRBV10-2,CASSETGAEAFF
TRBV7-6,CASSLDRISGNTIYF
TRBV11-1,CASSFQLQGARTEAFF
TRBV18,CASSPGDNSPLHF
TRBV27,CASSLGVPFSGNTIYF
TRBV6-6,CASRVQGQAADTQYF
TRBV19,CASSIVTQPQETQYF
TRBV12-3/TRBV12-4,CASSSDRPTSGTAVDTQYF
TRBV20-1,CSGEGREMGTQYF
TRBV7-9,CASSFGLAVVEQYF
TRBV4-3,CASSQGPGPGAYNEQFF
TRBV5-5,CASSYGHPYEQYF
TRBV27,CASSLYGNEQFF
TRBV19,CASSGLGSSGRGSDNEQFF